The 27 T cell receptor beta chains below all came from one sample that was sequenced in a study of blood T cell repertoires in COVID-19. Sequencing was performed with immunoSEQ multiplex PCR; in TCRdb, only in-frame clones are kept and a portion is missing. Of fewer than 60,000 clones detected, 84% appear once; the ten largest clones hold approximately 7.7%. Material: peripheral blood. All receptors come from a human donor in a cohort sampled during active COVID-19.

This rearrangement joins TRBV28 to TRBJ1-3; D remains unclear. V dropped 8 bases and J dropped 8 bases, with 16 bases sitting between them. CDR1 MDHEN and CDR2 SYDVKM come from the germline V gene. CDR3 size: 13 residues. The CDR3 DNA reads TGTGCCAGCGCAGCCCCCGCGGCGGACACCATATATTTT. It codes for CASAAPAADTIYF.

The chain is built from TRBV6-4 and TRBJ2-1, with TRBD2 identical over 12 bases. The V segment lost 6 bases and the J segment 9 bases; nucleotides outside the gene matches: 9. The CDR3 totals 15 residues. Germline assignment: CDR1 MRHNA and CDR2 SNTAGT. The CDR3, as DNA: TGTGCCAGCAGCCGGACTAGCGGGAAGGGGGGTGAGCAGTTCTTC. Translating gives CASSRTSGKGGEQFF.

The chain has TRBV7-6 and TRBJ2-7; 15 positions match TRBD2. CDR3 length: 20 amino acids. The V segment lost 1 base and the J segment 3 bases; nucleotides outside the gene matches: 13. CDR1 and CDR2 from the germline V gene are SGHVS and FNYEAQ. CDR3 nucleotides: TGTGCCAGCAGCTTAGGAGGGGTGGGGACTAGCGGGAGGTCAGACTACGAGCAGTACTTC. Its protein product is CASSLGGVGTSGRSDYEQYF.

The chain uses TRBV19 and TRBJ1-1; 7 bases line up with TRBD1. The V and J ends lost 10 bases and 1 base, in that order; junction bases with no gene match: 12. CDR1 LNHDA and CDR2 SQIVND come from the germline V gene (reference sequence). This CDR3 contains 15 residues. This chain's CDR3 is CATLPLDRANTEAFF. The CDR3, as DNA: TGTGCCACCCTCCCCCTCGACAGGGCGAACACTGAAGCTTTCTTT.

This clone has just a few counts. The chain carries TRBV7-8 and TRBJ2-7; D is possibly TRBD2 (5 bases). V was trimmed by 2 bases and J by 4 bases, leaving 12 bases between them. Per the germline V gene, CDR1 is SGHVS and CDR2 is FQNEAQ. The CDR3 loop spans 14 amino acids. In nucleotides, the CDR3 is TGTGCCAGCAGCTTAAGCGGTCCTCAGTACGAGCAGTACTTC. It is translated as CASSLSGPQYEQYF.

This chain links TRBV2 with TRBJ2-7; 8 positions match TRBD2. Germline CDR1 and CDR2: SNHLY and FYNNEI. V trimming: 8 bases; J trimming: 7 bases; junction bases outside the gene matches: 10. The CDR3 length is 13 residues. As DNA, the CDR3 is TGTGCCAGCTCCCCAACTAGCGGTGAAGAGCAGTACTTC. Translated, it gives CASSPTSGEEQYF.

V and J are TRBV6-6 and TRBJ1-5, with D possibly TRBD1 on 5 matching bases. Trimming removed 5 bases from V and 0 bases from J, with 11 bases in between. The CDR3 length is 15 residues. Germline loops: CDR1 MNHNY, CDR2 SVGAGI (reference sequence). The CDR3 coding sequence is TGTGCCAGCAGTCCCGACAGCTATAGCAATCAGCCCCAGCATTTT. Translated: CASSPDSYSNQPQHF.

The chain recombines TRBV4-3 with TRBJ1-1, with D perhaps matching TRBD1 (5 bases). The CDR3 length is 15 residues. V dropped 4 bases and J dropped 5 bases, with 17 bases sitting between them. Germline lookup yields CDR1 LGHNA and CDR2 YSLEER. DNA of the CDR3: TGCGCCAGCAGCCCGAACCAGGGCTCAGGGACTGAAGCTTTCTTT. Translated: CASSPNQGSGTEAFF.

The chain links TRBV7-9 to TRBJ2-5; D is uncertain. The CDR3 has 14 amino acids. The V gene's germline CDR1 is SEHNR and CDR2 FQNEAQ (reference sequence). Trimming shortened V by 5 bases and J by 1 base, and 11 bases separated the two germline ends. CDR3 residues: CASSVTGFQETQYF. DNA of the CDR3: TGTGCCAGCAGCGTCACCGGGTTCCAAGAGACCCAGTACTTC.

V is TRBV5-4 and J is TRBJ2-2; 7 bases map to TRBD2. CDR3 length equals 15 residues. The ends lost 0 bases at V and 5 bases at J; junction bases unmatched: 4. CDR1 and CDR2 (germline): SGHNT, YYREEE (reference sequence). The CDR3 coding sequence is TGTGCCAGCAGCTTGGACCAGCGGGGTACCGGGGAGCTGTTTTTT. Translated: CASSLDQRGTGELFF.

The gene calls are TRBV3-1 (or the pseudogene TRBV3-2) and TRBJ2-7; 12 bases are a match to TRBD1. Unmatched junction bases numbered 2, after V lost 0 bases and J lost 5 bases. The germline CDR1 and CDR2 sequences are LGHDT and YNNKEL (reference sequence). The CDR3 is made up of 15 amino acids. CDR3 DNA sequence: TGTGCCAGCAGCCAAGAAAGGGACAGGGGGCACGAGCAGTACTTC. Translated: CASSQERDRGHEQYF.

This clone was observed a handful of times. V and J are TRBV5-1 and TRBJ1-2; D unclear. Between the trimmed V and J ends, which lost 0 bases and 8 bases, there was a span of 14 bases. The CDR3 totals 14 residues. In germline, CDR1 is SGHRS, CDR2 YFSETQ. CDR3 loop: CASSLDGRGGGYTF. CDR3 sequence (DNA): TGCGCCAGCAGCTTGGACGGGAGAGGCGGAGGCTACACCTTC. The variable domain in full, with the rest retrieved from reference TRBV5-1 and TRBJ1-2, is KAGVTQTPRYLIKTRGQQVTLSCSPISGHRSVSWYQQTPGQGLQFLFEYFSETQRNKGNFPGRFSGRQFSNSRSEMNVSTLELGDSALYLCASSLDGRGGGYTFGSGTRLTVV.

The chain has TRBV7-2 and TRBJ2-1; the match to TRBD2 covers 11 bases. J gave up 5 bases and V 5 bases, and 11 bases lay outside the gene matches. The CDR3 runs to 17 residues. CDR1 is SGHTA, CDR2 FQGNSA, per germline. The CDR3 DNA is TGTGCCAGCAGCCCGCGCCTGACTAGCGGGGAAGACAATGAGCAGTTCTTC. As protein: CASSPRLTSGEDNEQFF.

The chain employs TRBV7-6 and TRBJ2-3; 10 bases map to TRBD2. Germline CDR1 SGHVS, CDR2 FNYEAQ. V trimming: 3 bases; J trimming: 1 base; junction bases outside the gene matches: 1. The CDR3 is 15 amino acids. CDR3 residues: CASSFLAGGTDTQYF. The CDR3 region has the DNA TGTGCCAGCAGCTTTCTAGCGGGGGGCACAGATACGCAGTATTTT.

The V call is TRBV6-6, the J call TRBJ1-5; no clear D gene. The CDR3 spans 15 residues. Germline CDR1 is MNHNY and CDR2 is SVGAGI (reference sequence). V dropped 2 bases and J dropped 0 bases, with 8 bases sitting between them. The CDR3 region has the DNA TGTGCCAGCAGTTACACACAGTATAGCAATCAGCCCCAGCATTTT. Translation gives CASSYTQYSNQPQHF.

This clone is labeled medium-sized. The chain is built from TRBV9 and TRBJ1-6; 7 bases are a match to TRBD1. Germline V gene sequence: CDR1 SGDLS, CDR2 YYNGEE. CDR3 length: 15 amino acids. V dropped 2 bases and J dropped 5; count of bases not matched to a gene: 4. The CDR3 loop reads CASSVRDRDNSPLHF. CDR3 coding DNA: TGTGCCAGCAGCGTCCGGGACAGAGATAATTCACCCCTCCACTTT.

Turning to this clone: The sample holds other DNA sequences that translate to the same CDR3. The chain recombines TRBV4-2 with TRBJ2-7; the D gene is possibly TRBD2 (5 bases). Trimming stripped 1 base from V and 4 bases from J, with 11 bases between. Germline CDR1 LGHNA, CDR2 YNFKEQ. The CDR3 is 14 amino acids. CDR3 in DNA: TGTGCCAGCAGCCAAGCCCCAGGACTGTACGAGCAGTACTTC. This codes for CASSQAPGLYEQYF.

J is TRBJ2-3 and V is TRBV3-1 (or the pseudogene TRBV3-2); a weak D match, TRBD2 (5 bases). V was pared by 4 bases and J by 1 base, with 9 bases between. Germline assignment: CDR1 LGHDT and CDR2 YNNKEL (reference sequence). The CDR3 loop spans 14 amino acids. For the CDR3, the DNA is TGTGCCAGCAGCCCCATCGGGGGCACAGATACGCAGTATTTT. This sequence encodes CASSPIGGTDTQYF.

Notes on this clone: An end of the junction does not agree with germline; a read error may underlie this. The rearrangement links TRBV5-1 to TRBJ1-1; 9 bases agree with TRBD1. The CDR3 extends over 14 amino acids. Germline V gene data show CDR1 as SGHRS and CDR2 as YFSETQ. The CDR3 nucleotides read TGCGCCAGCAGAAGCGGACAGGGGAACACTGAAGCTTCCTTT. Protein product: CASRSGQGNTEASF.

Sample share makes this clone medium-sized. V and J are TRBV20-1 and TRBJ1-5; D remains unclear. The CDR3 totals 10 residues. The germline CDR1 and CDR2 sequences are DFQATT and SNEGSKA (reference sequence). In DNA form, the CDR3 reads TGCTCGGAGGTTGATCAGCCCCAGCATTTT. It translates to CSEVDQPQHF.

V gene TRBV24-1 combines with J gene TRBJ1-6; 7 nucleotides line up with TRBD1. The germline V gene encodes CDR1 KGHDR and CDR2 SFDVKD. CDR3 size: 16 residues. The junction had 6 bases not matched to a gene; V was cut back by 2 bases and J by 6 bases. CDR3 in DNA: TGTGCCACCAGTGATTCGAGACAGGGCGGTAATTCACCCCTCCACTTT. Translated, it gives CATSDSRQGGNSPLHF.

The chain couples TRBV15 to TRBJ2-1; 12 nucleotides line up with TRBD2. V was clipped by 0 bases and J by 6 bases; unmatched bases: 3. The V gene's germline CDR1 is LNHNV and CDR2 YYDKDF (reference sequence). This CDR3 has 16 amino acids. The CDR3 DNA follows: TGTGCCACCAGCAGAGATCGGGGACTAGCGGGCAATGAGCAGTTCTTC. Amino acids: CATSRDRGLAGNEQFF.

The chain combines TRBV11-3 with TRBJ2-7; 14 bases are shared with TRBD2. The CDR3 consists of 16 residues. Unmatched junction bases numbered 8, after V lost 6 bases and J lost 4 bases. CDR1 is SGHNT, CDR2 YENEEA, per germline. CDR3 DNA sequence: TGTGCCAGCAGTCGACTAGCGGGAGGGCCAGGTTACGAGCAGTACTTC. Translating gives CASSRLAGGPGYEQYF.

The rearrangement uses TRBV19 and TRBJ1-5; 10 bases fit TRBD1. CDR3 size: 15 residues. Germline CDR1 LNHDA, CDR2 SQIVND (reference sequence). V shed 7 bases and J 5 bases; nucleotides not matched to a gene: 8. The CDR3 nucleotides are TGTGCCAGTACCGGGACAGGGGAAGGGCATCAGCCCCAGCATTTT. This encodes CASTGTGEGHQPQHF.

The chain has TRBV6-4 and TRBJ2-1; 13 nucleotides align to TRBD2. V was pared by 7 bases and J by 12 bases, with 9 bases of the junction left unmatched. CDR3 size: 14 residues. CDR1 is MRHNA and CDR2 is SNTAGT in the germline V gene. The CDR3 nucleotides are TGTGCCAGCATGGACTCCGGGACTAGCGGGGTGCAGTTCTTC. It yields the protein CASMDSGTSGVQFF.

This rearrangement joins TRBV7-9 to TRBJ2-1, with TRBD2 identical over 11 bases. Germline V gene sequence: CDR1 SEHNR, CDR2 FQNEAQ (reference sequence). Trimming took 2 bases from V and 7 from J; bases not matched to a gene: 10. The CDR3 is 17 amino acids. The CDR3 region is CASSLSPRTSGSNEQFF. Written as DNA, the CDR3 is TGTGCCAGCAGCTTAAGTCCCCGAACTAGCGGGAGTAATGAGCAGTTCTTC.

This clone was recorded only once. The chain has TRBV5-1 and TRBJ2-3, with 8 bases that match TRBD2. The V gene end was trimmed by 1 base and the J gene end by 1 base; junction bases not matched to a gene: 2. This CDR3 is built from 15 residues. CDR1 is SGHRS, CDR2 YFSETQ, per germline. CDR3 DNA sequence: TGCGCCAGCAGCTTGCAGACTAGCGGCACAGATACGCAGTATTTT. Translation gives CASSLQTSGTDTQYF.